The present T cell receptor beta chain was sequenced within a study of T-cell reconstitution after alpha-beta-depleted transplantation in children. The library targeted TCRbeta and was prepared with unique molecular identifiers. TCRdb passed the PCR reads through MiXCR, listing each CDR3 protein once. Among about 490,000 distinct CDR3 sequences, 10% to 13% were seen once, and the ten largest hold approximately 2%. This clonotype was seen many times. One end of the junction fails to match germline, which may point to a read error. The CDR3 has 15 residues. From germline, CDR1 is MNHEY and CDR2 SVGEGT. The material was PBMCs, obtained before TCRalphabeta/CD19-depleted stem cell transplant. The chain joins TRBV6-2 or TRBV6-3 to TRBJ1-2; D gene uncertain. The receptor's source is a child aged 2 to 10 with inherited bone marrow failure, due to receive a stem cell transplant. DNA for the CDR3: TGTGCCAGCAGTTACTCGCCGGATTACGGGTCTGGGAAAGACTTC. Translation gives CASSYSPDYGSGKDF.